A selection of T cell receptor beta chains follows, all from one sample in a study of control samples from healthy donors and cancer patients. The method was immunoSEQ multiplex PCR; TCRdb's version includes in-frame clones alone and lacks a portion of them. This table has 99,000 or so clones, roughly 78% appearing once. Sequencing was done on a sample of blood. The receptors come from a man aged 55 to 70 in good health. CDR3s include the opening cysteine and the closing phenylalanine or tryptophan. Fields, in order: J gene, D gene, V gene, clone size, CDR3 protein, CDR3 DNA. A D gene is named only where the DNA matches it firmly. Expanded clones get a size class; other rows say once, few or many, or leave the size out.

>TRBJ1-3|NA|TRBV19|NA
CASSIVSISGNTIYF
TGTGCCAGTAGTATAGTATCGATCTCTGGAAACACCATATATTTT
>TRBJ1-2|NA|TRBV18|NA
CASSSLNTAEGGYTF
TGTGCCAGCTCATCCTTAAATACGGCGGAGGGTGGCTACACCTTC
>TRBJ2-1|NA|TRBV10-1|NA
CASSESGRGVVSGGNEQFF
TGCGCCAGCAGTGAGTCGGGAAGGGGAGTAGTTTCTGGAGGCAATGAGCAGTTCTTC
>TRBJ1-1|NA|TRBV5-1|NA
CASRRDRGDTEAFF
TGCGCCAGCAGACGGGACCGCGGGGACACTGAAGCTTTCTTT
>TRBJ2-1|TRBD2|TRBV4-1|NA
CASSQDYAGGGANEQFF
TGCGCCAGCAGCCAAGATTATGCGGGCGGGGGGGCCAATGAGCAGTTCTTC
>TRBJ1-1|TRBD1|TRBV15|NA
CATSRTGADTEAFF
TGTGCCACCAGCAGGACAGGGGCGGACACTGAAGCTTTCTTT
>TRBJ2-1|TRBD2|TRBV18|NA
CASSPPTGTSGGNEQFF
TGTGCCAGCTCACCACCTACTGGGACTAGCGGGGGGAATGAGCAGTTCTTC
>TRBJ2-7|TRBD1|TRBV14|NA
CASSHPGQGAYEQYF
TGTGCCAGCAGCCACCCCGGACAGGGGGCCTACGAGCAGTACTTC
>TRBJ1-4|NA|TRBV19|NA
CASSIVSAGRPFEKLFF
TGTGCCAGTAGTATAGTGTCGGCCGGACGACCCTTTGAAAAACTGTTTTTT
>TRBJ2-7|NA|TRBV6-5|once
CASSYSWGASLEQYF
TGTGCCAGCAGTTACTCTTGGGGGGCATCGTTGGAGCAGTACTTC
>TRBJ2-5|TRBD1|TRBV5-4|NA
CASSSTGAGETQYF
TGTGCCAGCAGCTCGACAGGGGCGGGGGAGACCCAGTACTTC
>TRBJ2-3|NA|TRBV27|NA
CASSFLTTDTQYF
TGTGCCAGCAGTTTTTTGACCACAGATACGCAGTATTTT
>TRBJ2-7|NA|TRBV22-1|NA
CPGSAQRELAGIEQYF
TGTCCTGGGAGCGCACAGAGAGAACTAGCGGGGATCGAGCAGTACTTC
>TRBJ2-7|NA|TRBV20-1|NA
CSASTSGASEQYF
TGCAGTGCTAGTACTTCCGGGGCAAGCGAGCAGTACTTC
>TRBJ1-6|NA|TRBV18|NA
CASSPRGVSYNSPLHF
TGTGCCAGCTCACCTCGCGGGGTTTCCTATAATTCACCCCTCCACTTT
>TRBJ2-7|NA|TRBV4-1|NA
CASSQDPQGGDLRGQYF
TGCGCCAGCAGCCAAGATCCACAGGGAGGAGACCTTCGAGGGCAGTACTTC
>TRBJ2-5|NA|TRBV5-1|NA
CASSFRDSRETQYF
TGCGCCAGCAGCTTTCGGGATTCGCGGGAGACCCAGTACTTC
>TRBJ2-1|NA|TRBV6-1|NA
CASSDVAHEQFF
TGTGCCAGCAGTGACGTCGCCCATGAGCAGTTCTTC
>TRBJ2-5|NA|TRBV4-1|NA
CASSSWTGETQYF
TGCGCCAGCAGCTCTTGGACCGGGGAGACCCAGTACTTC
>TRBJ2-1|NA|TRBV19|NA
CASSPPAHRGLNNEQFF
TGTGCCAGTAGTCCCCCGGCCCATCGGGGGCTTAACAATGAGCAGTTCTTC
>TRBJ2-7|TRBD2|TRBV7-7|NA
CASSSAGSSEQYF
TGTGCCAGCAGCTCAGCGGGGTCGTCCGAGCAGTACTTC
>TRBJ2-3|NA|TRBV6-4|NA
CASSERGSTDTQYF
TGTGCCAGCAGTGAACGGGGGAGCACAGATACGCAGTATTTT
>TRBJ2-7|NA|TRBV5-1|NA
CASSLGGSSYEQYF
TGCGCCAGCAGCTTAGGGGGAAGCTCCTACGAGCAGTACTTC
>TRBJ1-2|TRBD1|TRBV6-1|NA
CASSDGQGYGYTF
TGTGCCAGCAGTGACGGACAGGGGTATGGCTACACCTTC
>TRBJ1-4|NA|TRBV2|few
CASSEDGGELFF
TGTGCCAGCAGTGAAGACGGCGGCGAACTGTTTTTT
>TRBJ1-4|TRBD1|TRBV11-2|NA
CASSHWAGTGPFEGLFF
TGTGCCAGCAGCCATTGGGCCGGGACAGGGCCCTTTGAAGGACTGTTTTTT
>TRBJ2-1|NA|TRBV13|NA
CASSLEGGSSYNEQFF
TGTGCCAGCAGCTTAGAGGGGGGTAGCTCCTACAATGAGCAGTTCTTC
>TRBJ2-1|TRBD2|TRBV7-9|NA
CASSFPSSGRNEQFF
TGTGCCAGCAGCTTTCCATCTAGCGGGAGGAATGAGCAGTTCTTC
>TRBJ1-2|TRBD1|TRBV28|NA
CASSFSGQGYGYTF
TGTGCCAGCAGTTTTTCCGGACAGGGTTATGGCTACACCTTC
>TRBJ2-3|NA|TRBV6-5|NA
CASSRRGDTQYF
TGTGCCAGCTCCCGCCGGGGAGATACGCAGTATTTT
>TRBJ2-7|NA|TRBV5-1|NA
CASSLERYEQYF
TGCGCCAGCAGCTTGGAGAGGTACGAGCAGTACTTC
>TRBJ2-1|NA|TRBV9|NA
CASSVDPRKGLHNEQFF
TGTGCCAGCAGCGTAGACCCTAGGAAAGGACTCCACAATGAGCAGTTCTTC
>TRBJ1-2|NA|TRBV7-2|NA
CASSLRVPLYGYTF
TGTGCCAGCAGCTTACGGGTACCTCTCTATGGCTACACCTTC
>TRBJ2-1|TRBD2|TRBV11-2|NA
CASSLGGAGRSEQFF
TGTGCCAGCAGCCTCGGCGGAGCGGGGAGGTCTGAGCAGTTCTTC
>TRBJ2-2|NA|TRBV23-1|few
CASSNGELFF
TGCGCCAGCAGCAACGGGGAGCTGTTTTTT
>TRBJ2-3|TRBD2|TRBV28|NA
CASSLTSGRRTQYF
TGTGCCAGCAGTTTGACTAGCGGGCGGCGGACGCAGTATTTT
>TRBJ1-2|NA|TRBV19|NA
CASSRKLWGYTF
TGTGCCAGTAGCCGGAAGCTCTGGGGCTACACCTTC
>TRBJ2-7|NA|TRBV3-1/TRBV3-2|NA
CASSQDLDRGGYEQYF
TGTGCCAGCAGCCAAGACTTAGACAGGGGAGGGTACGAGCAGTACTTC
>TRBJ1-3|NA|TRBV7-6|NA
CASSLDLVSSGNTIYF
TGTGCCAGCAGCTTAGATCTGGTGAGCTCTGGAAACACCATATATTTT
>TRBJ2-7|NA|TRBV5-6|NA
CASSFTTTEIGSEQYF
TGTGCCAGCAGCTTTACTACGACAGAAATAGGGTCCGAGCAGTACTTC
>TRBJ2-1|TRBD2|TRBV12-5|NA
CASGLVSSGGISSYNEQFF
TGTGCTAGTGGTTTGGTTAGTAGCGGGGGGATTAGCTCCTACAATGAGCAGTTCTTC
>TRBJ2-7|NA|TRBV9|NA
CASSAWQGNEQYF
TGTGCCAGCAGCGCTTGGCAAGGCAACGAGCAGTACTTC
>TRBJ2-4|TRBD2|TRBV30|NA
CAWSVQGGTNIQYF
TGTGCCTGGAGTGTCCAGGGAGGGACAAACATTCAGTACTTC
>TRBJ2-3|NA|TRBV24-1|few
CATSEGNGEIYTDTQYF
TGTGCCACCAGTGAGGGGAACGGCGAGATCTACACAGATACGCAGTATTTT
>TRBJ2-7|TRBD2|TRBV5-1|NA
CASSHSGSAYEQYF
TGCGCCAGCAGCCATAGCGGGAGTGCCTACGAGCAGTACTTC
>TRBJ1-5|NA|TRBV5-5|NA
CASSWRGGQPQHF
TGTGCCAGCAGCTGGAGGGGGGGTCAGCCCCAGCATTTT